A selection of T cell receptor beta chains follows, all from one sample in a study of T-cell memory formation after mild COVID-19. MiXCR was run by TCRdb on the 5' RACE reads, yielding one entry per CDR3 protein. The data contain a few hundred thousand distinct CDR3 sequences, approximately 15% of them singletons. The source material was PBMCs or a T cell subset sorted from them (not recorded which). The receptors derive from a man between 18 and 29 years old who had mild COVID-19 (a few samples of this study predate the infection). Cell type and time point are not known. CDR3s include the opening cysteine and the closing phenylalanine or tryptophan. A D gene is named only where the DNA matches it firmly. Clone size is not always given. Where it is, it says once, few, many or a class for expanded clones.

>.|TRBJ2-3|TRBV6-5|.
TGTGCCACCGGACGGACTCTCACAGATACGCAGTATTTT
CATGRTLTDTQYF
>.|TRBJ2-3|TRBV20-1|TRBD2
TGCAGTGCCCTCACTAGCGGGGGGGCACTAGATACGCAGTATTTT
CSALTSGGALDTQYF
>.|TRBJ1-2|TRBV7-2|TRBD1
TGTGCCAGCAGCCAAGGACAGGGGGCTACCTATGGCTACACCTTC
CASSQGQGATYGYTF
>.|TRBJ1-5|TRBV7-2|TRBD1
TGTGCCAGCAGCTTAGCGGCAGGGGGCAACAATCAGCCCCAGCATTTT
CASSLAAGGNNQPQHF
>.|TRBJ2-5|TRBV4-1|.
TGCGCCAGCAGCCCTCCCGGTAGCAGCCAAGAGACCCAGTACTTC
CASSPPGSSQETQYF
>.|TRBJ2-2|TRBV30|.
TGTGCCTGGAGTGTACATGGGGCCGGGGAGCTGTTTTTT
CAWSVHGAGELFF
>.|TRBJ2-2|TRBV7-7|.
TGTGCCAGCAGCTTAGTTTCCGGGGAGCTGTTTTTT
CASSLVSGELFF
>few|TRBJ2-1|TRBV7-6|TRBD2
TGTGCCAGCAGCTTTGGTCGCGGGGGGAATGAGCAGTTCTTC
CASSFGRGGNEQFF
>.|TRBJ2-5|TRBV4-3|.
TGCGCCAGCAGCCAAGTAACACAGCGACTCCAAGAGACCCAGTACTTC
CASSQVTQRLQETQYF
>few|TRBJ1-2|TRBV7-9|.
TGTGCCAGCAGCTTAGATGGTCAGGTCGGCTACACCTTC
CASSLDGQVGYTF
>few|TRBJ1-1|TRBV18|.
TGTGCCAGCTCACCAGGGGGGCAGGCAGAAGCTTTCTTT
CASSPGGQAEAFF
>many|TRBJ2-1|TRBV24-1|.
TGTGCCACCAGCTCGGGACAAGACAGGCAGCAGTTCTTC
CATSSGQDRQQFF
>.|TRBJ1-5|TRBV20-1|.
TGCAGTGCCCTGGGACCTTCTGGGAGTCAGCCCCAGCATTTT
CSALGPSGSQPQHF
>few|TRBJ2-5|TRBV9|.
TGTGCCAGCAGCAAGAGAGGGGGGGCCGGAGAGACCCAGTACTTC
CASSKRGGAGETQYF
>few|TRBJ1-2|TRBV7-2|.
TGTGCCAGCAGCCCTCCGGACAGCTTAGATGGCTACACCTTC
CASSPPDSLDGYTF
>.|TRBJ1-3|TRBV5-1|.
TGCGCCAGCAGCTTTCGGTCTGGACTGGGAGGAAACACCATATATTTT
CASSFRSGLGGNTIYF
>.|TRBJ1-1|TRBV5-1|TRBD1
TGCGCCAGCAGCTCTCTGGACAGGGGGAGCACTGAAGCTTTCTTT
CASSSLDRGSTEAFF
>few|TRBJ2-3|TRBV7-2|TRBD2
TGTGCCAGCAGCTTATTTGGACTAGAGGATACGCAGTATTTT
CASSLFGLEDTQYF
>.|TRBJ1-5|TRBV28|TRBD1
TGTGCCAGCAGTTTTTCACAGGGGATCGGGTCAATGGATCAGCCCCAGCATTTT
CASSFSQGIGSMDQPQHF
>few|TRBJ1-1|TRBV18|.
TGTGCCAGCTCACCAGCGCAGGGCGGTGGTAACACTGAAGCTTTCTTT
CASSPAQGGGNTEAFF
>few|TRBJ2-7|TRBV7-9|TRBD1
TGTGCCAGCAGCTTGCAAACAGGGGGCCTGGACGAGCAGTACTTC
CASSLQTGGLDEQYF
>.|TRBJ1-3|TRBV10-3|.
TGTGCCATCAGGGCCGTTGGGACAAACACCATATATTTT
CAIRAVGTNTIYF
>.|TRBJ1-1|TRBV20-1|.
TGCAGTGCTAGGACCCAGAACACTGAAGCTTTCTTT
CSARTQNTEAFF
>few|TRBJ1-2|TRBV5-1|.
TGCGCCAGCAGCTCTTACCTCAGACATGGCTACACCTTC
CASSSYLRHGYTF
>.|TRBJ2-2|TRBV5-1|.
TGCGCCAGCAGCCTACAGTCCGGGGGGGAGCTGTTTTTT
CASSLQSGGELFF
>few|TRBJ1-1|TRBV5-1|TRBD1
TGCGCCAGCAGCTTGGATGGGACAGGGTATAGTGCGAACACTGAAGCTTTCTTT
CASSLDGTGYSANTEAFF
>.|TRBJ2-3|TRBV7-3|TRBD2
TGTGCCAGCAGCCCCCCGGGGGGGAGCACAGATACGCAGTATTTT
CASSPPGGSTDTQYF
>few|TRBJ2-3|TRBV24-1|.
TGTGCCACCAGTGATCGTTCGCGGGCCCCAGATACGCAGTATTTT
CATSDRSRAPDTQYF
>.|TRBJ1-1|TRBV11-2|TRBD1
TGTGCCAGCAGCTTAACGCAGGGGGGCTCTAGGGCTCCTGCTTTCTTT
CASSLTQGGSRAPAFF
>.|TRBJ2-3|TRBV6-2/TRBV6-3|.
TGTGCCAGCAGTCCCGGGGAAAGCGGCGCAGATACGCAGTATTTT
CASSPGESGADTQYF
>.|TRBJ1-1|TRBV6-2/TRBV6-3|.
TGTGCCACCCGAACGGGCAGCACTGAAGCTTTCTTT
CATRTGSTEAFF
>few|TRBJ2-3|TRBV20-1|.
TGCAGTGCTAGAGATCTGCGGGACCTCACAGATACGCAGTATTTT
CSARDLRDLTDTQYF
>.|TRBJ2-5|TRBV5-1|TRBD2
TGCGCCAGCAGCTCGACTAGCCTCGAGACCCAGTACTTC
CASSSTSLETQYF
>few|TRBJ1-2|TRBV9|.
TGTGCCAGCAGCGCTGCCCTGACGACAGGCTACACCTTC
CASSAALTTGYTF
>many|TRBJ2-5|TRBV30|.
TGTGCCTGGAGGAGTCTCGGGGCCATCGTATACGAGACCCAGTACTTC
CAWRSLGAIVYETQYF
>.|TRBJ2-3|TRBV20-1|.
TGCAGTGCTACGACAGCAAGCACAGATACGCAGTATTTT
CSATTASTDTQYF
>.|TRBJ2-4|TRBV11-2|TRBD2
TGTGCCAGCAGCTTAGGGGGGGGGAGCCAAAACATTCAGTACTTC
CASSLGGGSQNIQYF
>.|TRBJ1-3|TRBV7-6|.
TGTGCCAGCAGCTCTCACCCTGCTACTGGAAACACCATATATTTT
CASSSHPATGNTIYF
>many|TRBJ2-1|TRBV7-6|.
TGTGCCAGCAGCTTTTATTTGAATGAGCAGTTCTTC
CASSFYLNEQFF
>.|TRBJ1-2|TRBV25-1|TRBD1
TGTGCCAGCAGTGATACAGGGGATCGGGGCTACACCTTC
CASSDTGDRGYTF
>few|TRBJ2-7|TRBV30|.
TGTGCCTGGATCTACGGTGGGGGAACGGGCGAGCAGTACTTC
CAWIYGGGTGEQYF
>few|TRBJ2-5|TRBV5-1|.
TGCGCCAGCAATGACGGGGACCAAGAGACCCAGTACTTC
CASNDGDQETQYF
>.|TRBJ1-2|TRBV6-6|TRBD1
TGTGCCAGCAAACTCCGGGACAGGGGATTCTATGGCTACACCTTC
CASKLRDRGFYGYTF
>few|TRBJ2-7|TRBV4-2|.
TGTGCCAGCAGCCACCGAGCAGGGACAGATGGGACTGCGGGGCACTACGAGCAGTACTTC
CASSHRAGTDGTAGHYEQYF
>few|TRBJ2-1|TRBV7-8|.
TGTGCCAGCAACCAGGGTTCCTACAATGAGCAGTTCTTC
CASNQGSYNEQFF
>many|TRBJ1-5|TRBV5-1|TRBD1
TGCGCCAGCAGCTTAGGGACAGGAGGCAATCAGCCCCAGCATTTT
CASSLGTGGNQPQHF